Listed here are 13 T cell receptor beta chains from one sample, sequenced in a study of T cell repertoires in ileal Crohn's disease. The protocol was immunoSEQ multiplex PCR, while the TCRdb copy is restricted to in-frame clones and leaves out a portion. The sample has some 9,000 clones, around 76% seen once. Material: ileal tissue. Receptors were obtained from an adult with Crohn's disease.

The gene calls are TRBV7-8 and TRBJ1-3; D is undetermined. The V and J ends lost 5 bases and 0 bases respectively, with 11 bases between them. Germline V lookup: CDR1 SGHVS, CDR2 FQNEAQ. The CDR3 spans 15 residues. CDR3 loop: CASSPGLFSGNTIYF. CDR3 nucleotides: TGTGCCAGCAGCCCCGGACTGTTCTCTGGAAACACCATATATTTT.

V is TRBV11-2 and J is TRBJ2-7; D is possibly TRBD2 (6 bases). This CDR3 contains 15 residues. V lost 0 bases and J 6 bases, leaving 15 bases between the germline ends. Germline CDR1 reads SGHAT; CDR2 reads FQNNGV. The CDR3 sequence: CASSLDGRGSPEQYF. The CDR3 DNA sequence: TGTGCCAGCAGCTTAGACGGGAGAGGGTCACCCGAGCAGTACTTC.

The J gene is TRBJ2-7, the V gene TRBV27; no clear D gene. Germline assignment: CDR1 MNHEY and CDR2 SMNVEV (reference sequence). V dropped 3 bases and J dropped 1 base, with 7 bases sitting between them. This CDR3 has 13 residues. In DNA, the CDR3 is TGTGCCAGCAGTTTGTACAGATCCTACGAGCAGTACTTC. Residues: CASSLYRSYEQYF.

This sequence joins TRBV5-1 and TRBJ2-7; D may be TRBD2 (5 bases). Germline CDR1 reads SGHRS; CDR2 reads YFSETQ. Trimming removed 4 bases at V and 3 bases at J, with 14 bases between. CDR3 length: 14 residues. The CDR3 nucleotides are TGCGCCAGCAGCCCCAGCGGCCTATTCTACGAGCAGTACTTC. Residues: CASSPSGLFYEQYF.

This clone has more than one count but fewer than ten. This chain uses TRBV5-1 with TRBJ1-2, with D uncertain. Germline V gives CDR1 SGHRS, CDR2 YFSETQ. CDR3 size: 12 residues. V lost 0 bases and J lost 8, with 8 bases in between. As DNA, the CDR3 is TGCGCCAGCAGCTTGGGGGCGGGAGGCTACACCTTC. Residues: CASSLGAGGYTF.

The chain couples TRBV11-2 to TRBJ1-2; maybe TRBD1 (6 bases). Germline lookup yields CDR1 SGHAT and CDR2 FQNNGV. The CDR3 sequence is 14 residues long. With 0 bases removed from V and 8 bases from J, the gap between germline ends came to 13 bases. The CDR3 here is CASSLEGALGGYTF. CDR3 sequence (DNA): TGTGCCAGCAGCTTAGAGGGGGCCCTGGGGGGCTACACCTTC.

This rearrangement joins TRBV6-1 to TRBJ2-3; 8 nucleotides line up with TRBD1. J gave up 5 bases and V 1 base, and 2 bases lay outside the gene matches. CDR1 MNHNS and CDR2 SASEGT come from the germline V gene. The CDR3 runs to 14 residues. CDR3 nucleotides: TGTGCCAGCAGTGAAGGACAGGGGCTAGATACGCAGTATTTT. Its translation is CASSEGQGLDTQYF.

The chain joins TRBV5-6 to TRBJ1-2, with TRBD1 matching 8 bases. The CDR3 has 15 amino acids. Germline-derived CDR1 and CDR2 are SGHDT and YYEEEE. With 4 bases clipped from V and 8 bases from J, the junction kept 13 bases outside the gene matches. Written as DNA, the CDR3 is TGTGCCAGCAGCCAACTACAGGGGGGACGAGGGGGCTACACCTTC. It is translated as CASSQLQGGRGGYTF.

By its share, this clone is large. The chain is built from TRBV5-1 and TRBJ2-1, with TRBD2 as a possible D gene (7 bases). This CDR3 comprises 16 residues. Germline CDR1 reads SGHRS; CDR2 reads YFSETQ. With 7 bases removed from V and 0 bases from J, the gap between germline ends came to 17 bases. CDR3 nucleotide sequence: TGCGCCAGCGGTACCGGGGGCGGGAGCTCCTACAATGAGCAGTTCTTC. Protein product: CASGTGGGSSYNEQFF.

The chain is built from TRBV11-2 and TRBJ1-1, with TRBD1 identical over 7 bases. This CDR3 is 12 amino acids long. Per the germline V gene, CDR1 is SGHAT and CDR2 is FQNNGV. V shed 3 bases, J shed 8 bases, and the junction held 3 bases outside the gene matches. The CDR3 spells CASSLNRGEAFF. The CDR3 DNA is TGTGCCAGCAGCTTGAACAGGGGCGAAGCTTTCTTT.

This clone was counted a few times. The chain has TRBV27 and TRBJ2-7; TRBD2 aligns across 10 bases. Germline CDR1 and CDR2: MNHEY and SMNVEV (reference sequence). The ends lost 4 bases at V and 6 bases at J; junction bases unmatched: 15. This CDR3 region has 17 residues. The CDR3 sequence is CASSSLFKSGGALEQYF. CDR3 DNA sequence: TGTGCCAGCAGTTCACTTTTTAAAAGCGGGGGGGCCCTCGAGCAGTACTTC.

This chain uses TRBV21-1 with TRBJ2-5; the table assigns TRBD1, which was not confirmed against the DNA. TRBV21-1 is reported as a pseudogene. The CDR3 runs 21 residues. CDR3 loop: CASSKILVGRTGVHRGETQYF. CDR3 coding DNA: TGTGCCAGCAGCAAAATCTTAGTTGGTCGGACAGGGGTTCACCGCGGGGAGACCCAGTACTTC.

The V gene is TRBV7-6, the J gene TRBJ2-2; D might be TRBD1 (5 bases). V lost 5 bases and J 0 bases, leaving 10 bases between the germline ends. Per germline, CDR1 SGHVS and CDR2 FNYEAQ. The CDR3 extends over 15 amino acids. The CDR3 is CASSRDRANTGELFF. CDR3 nucleotides: TGTGCCAGCAGCAGAGACAGAGCGAACACCGGGGAGCTGTTTTTT.